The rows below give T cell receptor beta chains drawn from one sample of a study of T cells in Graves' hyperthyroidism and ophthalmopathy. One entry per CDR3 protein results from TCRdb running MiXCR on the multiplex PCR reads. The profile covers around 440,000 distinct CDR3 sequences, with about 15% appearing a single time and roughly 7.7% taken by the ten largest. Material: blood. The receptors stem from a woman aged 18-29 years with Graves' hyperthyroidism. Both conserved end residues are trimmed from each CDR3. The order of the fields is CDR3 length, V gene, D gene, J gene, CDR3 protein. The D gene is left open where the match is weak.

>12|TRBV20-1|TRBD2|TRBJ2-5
SAKGLADQETQY
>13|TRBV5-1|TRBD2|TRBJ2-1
ASSLVAGAPGEQF
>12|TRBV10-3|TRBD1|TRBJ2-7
AISSGTGVHEQY
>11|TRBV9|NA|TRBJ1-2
ASSVEGNYGYT
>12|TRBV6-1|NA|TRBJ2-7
ASSDGDIIGEQY
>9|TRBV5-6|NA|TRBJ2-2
ASTSTGELF
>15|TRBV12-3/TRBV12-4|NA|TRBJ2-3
ASSLRLTLAFTDTQY
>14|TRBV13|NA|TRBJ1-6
ASSSGGGVSYSPLH
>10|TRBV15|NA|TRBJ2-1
ATSGDYNEQF
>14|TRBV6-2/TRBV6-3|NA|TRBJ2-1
ASSYSWVSKGNEQF